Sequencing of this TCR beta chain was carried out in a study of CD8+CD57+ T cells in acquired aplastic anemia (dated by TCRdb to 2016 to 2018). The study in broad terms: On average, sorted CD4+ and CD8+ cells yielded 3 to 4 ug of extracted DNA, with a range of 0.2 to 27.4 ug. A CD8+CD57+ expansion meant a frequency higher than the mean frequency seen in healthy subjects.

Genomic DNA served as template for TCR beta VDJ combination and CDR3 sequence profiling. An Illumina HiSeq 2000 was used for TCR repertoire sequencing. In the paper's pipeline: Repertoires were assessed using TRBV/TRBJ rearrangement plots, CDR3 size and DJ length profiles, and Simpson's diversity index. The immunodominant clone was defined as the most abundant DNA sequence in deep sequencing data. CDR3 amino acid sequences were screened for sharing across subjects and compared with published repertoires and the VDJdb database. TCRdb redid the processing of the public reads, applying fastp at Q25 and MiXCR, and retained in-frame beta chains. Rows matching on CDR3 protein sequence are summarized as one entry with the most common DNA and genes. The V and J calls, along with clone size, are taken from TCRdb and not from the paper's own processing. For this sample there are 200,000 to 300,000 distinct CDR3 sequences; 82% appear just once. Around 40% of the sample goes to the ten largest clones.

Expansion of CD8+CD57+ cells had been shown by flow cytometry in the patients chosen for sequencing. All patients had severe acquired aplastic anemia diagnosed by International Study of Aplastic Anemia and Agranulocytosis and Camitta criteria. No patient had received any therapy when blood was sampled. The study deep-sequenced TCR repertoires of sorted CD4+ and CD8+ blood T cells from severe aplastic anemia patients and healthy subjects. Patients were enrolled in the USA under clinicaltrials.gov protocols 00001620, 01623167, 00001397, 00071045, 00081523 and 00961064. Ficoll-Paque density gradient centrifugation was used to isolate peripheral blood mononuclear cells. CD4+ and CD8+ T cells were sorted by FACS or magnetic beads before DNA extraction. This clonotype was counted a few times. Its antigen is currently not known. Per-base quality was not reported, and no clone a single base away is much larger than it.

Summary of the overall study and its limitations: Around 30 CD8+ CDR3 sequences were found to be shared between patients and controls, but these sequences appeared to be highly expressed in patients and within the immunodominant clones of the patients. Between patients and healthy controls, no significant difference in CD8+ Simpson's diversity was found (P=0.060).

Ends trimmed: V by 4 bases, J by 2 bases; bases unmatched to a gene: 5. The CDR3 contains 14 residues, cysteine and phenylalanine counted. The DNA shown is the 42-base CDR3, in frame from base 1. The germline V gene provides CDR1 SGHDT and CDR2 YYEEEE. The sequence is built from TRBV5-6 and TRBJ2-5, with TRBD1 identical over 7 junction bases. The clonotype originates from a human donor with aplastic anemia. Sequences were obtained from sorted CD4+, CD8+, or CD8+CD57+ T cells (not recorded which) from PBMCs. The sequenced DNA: TGTGCCAGCAGCAGGGGGACAGAGCAAGAGACCCAGTACTTC. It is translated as CASSRGTEQETQYF.